The subject of this entry is one TCR beta chain. Its antigen remains unknown. The sample belongs to a study of T cell responses to AZD1222 COVID-19 vaccine. Turning to the study itself: Some second doses came at about 4 weeks and others at about 12 weeks; these were pooled. Whole-study findings and limits: Across the whole spike, CD4 TCRs peaked at regions 160-218 and 743-854. Targeting of unmutated variant regions was reportedly seen in nearly half of spike-specific TCRs.

Profiling relied on immunoSEQ multiplex PCR, and the TCRdb table lists in-frame clones only, not all of them. Of roughly 100,000 clones listed, 85% to 90% were seen once; the top ten hold over 8%. The TCR sequence derives from an adult in good health. The starting material was peripheral blood, obtained on day 0 of AZD1222 vaccination.

The CDR3 region has the DNA TGTGCCAGCAGCAACACAGGGTACACCGGGGAGCTGTTTTTT. Its protein is CASSNTGYTGELFF. The chain recombines TRBV21-1 with TRBJ2-2; the D call in the table, TRBD1, was not verified against the DNA. TRBV21-1 has pseudogene status. The CDR3 sequence is 14 residues long.